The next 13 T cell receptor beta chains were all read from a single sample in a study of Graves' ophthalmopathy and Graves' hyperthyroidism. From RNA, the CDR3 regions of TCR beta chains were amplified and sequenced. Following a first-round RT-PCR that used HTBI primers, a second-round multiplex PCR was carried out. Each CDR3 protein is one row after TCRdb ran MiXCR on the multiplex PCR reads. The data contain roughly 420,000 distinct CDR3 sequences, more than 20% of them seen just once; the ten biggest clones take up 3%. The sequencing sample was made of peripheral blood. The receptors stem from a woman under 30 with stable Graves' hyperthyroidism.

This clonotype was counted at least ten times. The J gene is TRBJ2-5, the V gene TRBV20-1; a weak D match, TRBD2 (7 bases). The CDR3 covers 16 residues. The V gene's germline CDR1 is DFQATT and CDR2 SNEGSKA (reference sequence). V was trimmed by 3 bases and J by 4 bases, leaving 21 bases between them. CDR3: CSASVFGGGGGETQYF. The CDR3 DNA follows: TGCAGTGCTAGTGTCTTTGGGGGCGGGGGAGGAGAGACCCAGTACTTC.

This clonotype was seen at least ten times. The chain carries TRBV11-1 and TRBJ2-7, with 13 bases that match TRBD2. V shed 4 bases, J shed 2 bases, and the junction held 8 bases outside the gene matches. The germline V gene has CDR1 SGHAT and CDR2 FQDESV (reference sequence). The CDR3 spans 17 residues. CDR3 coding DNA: TGTGCCAGCAGCTCCACCGGACTAGCGGGGGTCACCTACGAGCAGTACTTC. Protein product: CASSSTGLAGVTYEQYF.

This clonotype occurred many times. Here the CDR3 DNA reads TGTGCCAGCTCACCATCTCATAGCAATCAGCCCCAGCATTTT. Residues: CASSPSHSNQPQHF. The V and J genes are TRBV18 and TRBJ1-5, with D hard to call. Germline-derived CDR1 and CDR2 are KGHSH and LQKENI. CDR3 length: 14 residues. Trimming removed 2 bases at V and 0 bases at J, with 5 bases between.

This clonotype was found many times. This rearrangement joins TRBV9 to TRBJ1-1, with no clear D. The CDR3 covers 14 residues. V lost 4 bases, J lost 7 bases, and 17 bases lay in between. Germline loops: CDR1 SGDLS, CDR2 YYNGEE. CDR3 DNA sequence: TGTGCCAGCAGCCCCCACGAGGAGACGGTTGAAGCTTTCTTT. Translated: CASSPHEETVEAFF.

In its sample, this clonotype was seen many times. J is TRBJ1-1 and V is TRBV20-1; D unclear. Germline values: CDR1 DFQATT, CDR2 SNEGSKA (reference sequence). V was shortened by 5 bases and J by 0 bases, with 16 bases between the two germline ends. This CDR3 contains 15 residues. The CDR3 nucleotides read TGCAGTGCTTCGATTCCGGACGGTCTGAACACTGAAGCTTTCTTT. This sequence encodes CSASIPDGLNTEAFF.

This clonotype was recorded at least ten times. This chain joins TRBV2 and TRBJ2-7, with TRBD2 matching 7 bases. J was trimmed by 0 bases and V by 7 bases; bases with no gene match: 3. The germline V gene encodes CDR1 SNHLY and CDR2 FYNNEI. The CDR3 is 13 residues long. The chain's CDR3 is CASKRLASYEQYF. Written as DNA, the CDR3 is TGTGCCAGCAAAAGACTAGCCTCCTACGAGCAGTACTTC.

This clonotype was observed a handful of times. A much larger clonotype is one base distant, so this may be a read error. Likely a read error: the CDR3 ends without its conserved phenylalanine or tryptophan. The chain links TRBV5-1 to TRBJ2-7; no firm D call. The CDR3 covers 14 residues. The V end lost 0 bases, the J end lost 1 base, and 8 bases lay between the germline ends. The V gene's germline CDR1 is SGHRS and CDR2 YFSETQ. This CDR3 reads CASSLEADSYEQYL. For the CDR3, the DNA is TGCGCCAGCAGCTTGGAGGCCGATTCCTACGAGCAGTACCTC.

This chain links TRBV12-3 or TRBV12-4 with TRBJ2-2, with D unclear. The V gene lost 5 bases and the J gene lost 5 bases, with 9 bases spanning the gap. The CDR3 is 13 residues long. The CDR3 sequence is CASSPPRTGELFF. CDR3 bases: TGTGCCAGCAGTCCACCGAGGACCGGGGAGCTGTTTTTT.

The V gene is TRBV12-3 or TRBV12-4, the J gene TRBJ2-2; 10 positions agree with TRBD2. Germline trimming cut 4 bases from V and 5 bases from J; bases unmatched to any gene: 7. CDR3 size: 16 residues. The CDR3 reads CASSYIAGGKTGELFF. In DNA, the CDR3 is TGTGCCAGCAGTTATATAGCGGGGGGAAAGACCGGGGAGCTGTTTTTT.

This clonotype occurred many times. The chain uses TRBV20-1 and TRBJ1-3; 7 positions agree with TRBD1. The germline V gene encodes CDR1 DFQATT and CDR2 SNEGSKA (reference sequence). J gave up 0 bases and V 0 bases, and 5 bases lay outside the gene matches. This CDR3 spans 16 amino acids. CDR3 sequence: CSARDSYRGSGNTIYF. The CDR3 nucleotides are TGCAGTGCTAGAGACTCCTACAGGGGCTCTGGAAACACCATATATTTT.

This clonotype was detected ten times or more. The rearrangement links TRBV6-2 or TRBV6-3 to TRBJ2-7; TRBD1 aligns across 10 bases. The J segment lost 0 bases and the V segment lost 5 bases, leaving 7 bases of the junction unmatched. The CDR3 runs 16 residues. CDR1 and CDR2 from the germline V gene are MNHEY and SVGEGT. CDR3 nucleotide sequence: TGTGCCAGCAGTGACCCGGGACAGGGGCTCTCCTACGAGCAGTACTTC. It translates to CASSDPGQGLSYEQYF.

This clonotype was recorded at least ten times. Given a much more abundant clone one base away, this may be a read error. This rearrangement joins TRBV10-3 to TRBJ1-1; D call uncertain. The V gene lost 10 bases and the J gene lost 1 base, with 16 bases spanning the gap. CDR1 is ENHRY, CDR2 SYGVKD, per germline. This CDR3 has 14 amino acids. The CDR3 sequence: CATRGDQRNTEAFF. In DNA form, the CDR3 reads TGTGCCACCAGAGGCGACCAGAGGAACACTGAAGCTTTCTTT.

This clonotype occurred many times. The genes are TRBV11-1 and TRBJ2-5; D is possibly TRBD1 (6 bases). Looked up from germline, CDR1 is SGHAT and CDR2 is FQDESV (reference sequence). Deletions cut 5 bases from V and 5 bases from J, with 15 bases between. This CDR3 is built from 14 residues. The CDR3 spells CASSTGQNWETQYF. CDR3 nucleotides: TGTGCCAGCAGCACCGGACAGAATTGGGAGACCCAGTACTTC.